This TCR beta chain was found in a study of T-cell reconstitution after alpha-beta-depleted transplantation in children. The CDR3 runs 19 residues. Unmatched junction bases numbered 17, after V lost 8 bases and J lost 3 bases. The germline V gene encodes CDR1 LGHDT and CDR2 YNNKEL (reference sequence). Unique molecular identifiers were incorporated when the TCRbeta library was constructed. MiXCR was run by TCRdb on the PCR reads, yielding one entry per CDR3 protein. The profile shows hundreds of thousands of distinct CDR3 sequences, over 10% of them singletons. Whole-study results and caveats: Newly made T cells mostly supplied T-cell counts and diversity one year after transplant. Reportedly, roughly two months post-transplant, alpha-beta T cells arose from several hundred expanded graft clones. Elevated TCRbeta diversity at day 60 was traced, in some patients, to surviving recipient T cells and thymic progenitors.

As for this clonotype: Its antigen is undetermined.

The sequence derives from a male patient younger than 18 who had a stem cell transplant for acute myeloid leukemia, so the T cells may come from the graft donor. This chain links TRBV3-1 with TRBJ2-3, with 13 bases that match TRBD2. This sample comprised PBMCs, mostly from graft donor cells, obtained 360 days after TCRalphabeta/CD19-depleted stem cell transplant. The CDR3 is CASCLVFRTSGRGTDTQYF. The CDR3 DNA follows: TGTGCCAGCTGTTTAGTTTTCCGGACTAGCGGGAGAGGGACAGATACGCAGTATTTT.